This TCR delta chain came from a study of Vδ1+ human thymocytes. CDR1 is TSWWSYY, CDR2 QGS, per germline. The CDR3 totals 20 residues. The V gene end was trimmed by 0 bases and the J gene end by 0 bases; junction bases not matched to a gene: 13. To note about this clone: What it binds is not known.

Study results and caveats: Thymic TRG and TRD repertoires appeared highly polyclonal, with Gaussian CDR3 length distributions.

Extracted RNA was reverse transcribed into cDNA. Pooled V-gene forward primers with one constant-region reverse primer generated the CDR3 amplicons by multiplex PCR. TCRdb reapplied CATT to the multiplex PCR reads. The table records around 56,000 delta-chain clones, about 15% of them present only once. The source is a girl under two years old who had congenital heart surgery. Sequencing used Vdelta1+ gamma-delta thymocytes from the thymus. Subset described: FACS-sorted CD3+ TCRalphabeta- TCRVdelta1+ TCRVdelta2- thymocytes. The rearrangement joins TRDV1 to TRDJ1, with 10 positions matching TRDD3. The CDR3 DNA reads TGTGCTCTTGGGGAACTCCAGCAGTACTGGGGGATGAAGTACACCGATAAACTCATCTTT. Its translation is CALGELQQYWGMKYTDKLIF.